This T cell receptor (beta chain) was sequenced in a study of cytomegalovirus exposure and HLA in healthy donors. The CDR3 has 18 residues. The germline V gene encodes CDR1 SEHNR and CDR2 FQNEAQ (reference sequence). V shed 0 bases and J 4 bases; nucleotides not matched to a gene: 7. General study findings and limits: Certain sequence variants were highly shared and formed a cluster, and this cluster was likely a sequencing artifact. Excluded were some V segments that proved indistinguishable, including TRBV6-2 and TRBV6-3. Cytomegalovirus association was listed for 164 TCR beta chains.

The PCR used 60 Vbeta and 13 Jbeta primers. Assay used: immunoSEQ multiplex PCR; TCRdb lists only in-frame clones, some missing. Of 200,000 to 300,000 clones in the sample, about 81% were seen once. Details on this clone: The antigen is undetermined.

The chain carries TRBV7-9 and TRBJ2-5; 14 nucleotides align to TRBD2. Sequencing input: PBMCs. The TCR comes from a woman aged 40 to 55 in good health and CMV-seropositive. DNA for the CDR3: TGTGCCAGCAGCTTAGCCGAAGGACTAGCGGGAGGCGGAGAGACCCAGTACTTC. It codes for CASSLAEGLAGGGETQYF.